Presented here are 14 T cell receptor beta chains from one specimen sequenced in a study of OX40 agonist ivuxolimab in advanced cancers. Profiling relied on immunoSEQ multiplex PCR, and the TCRdb table lists in-frame clones only, not all of them. The sample yields roughly 65,000 clones, around 80% seen once. The sample consisted of CD4+ or CD8+ T cells sorted from blood, taken in a trial of the OX40 agonist ivuxolimab. The receptors come from an adult with an advanced solid tumor such as melanoma, head and neck, liver or kidney cancer.

This clone occurred once. The rearrangement links TRBV5-4 to TRBJ2-3; 9 nucleotides line up with TRBD2. The CDR3 totals 17 residues. V was pared by 4 bases and J by 3 bases, with 12 bases of the junction left unmatched. Germline V gives CDR1 SGHNT, CDR2 YYREEE (reference sequence). The CDR3 DNA reads TGTGCCAGCAGCCCCCAAGGACTAGCGAGGTCAACAGATACGCAGTATTTT. The encoded protein is CASSPQGLARSTDTQYF.

This clone was counted once. The gene calls are TRBV30 and TRBJ2-6, with D tentatively TRBD1 (5 bases). CDR1 GTSNPN and CDR2 SVGIG come from the germline V gene (reference sequence). CDR3 size: 16 residues. V lost 5 bases and J lost 2, with 16 bases in between. CDR3 sequence: CAWSFLQGAGANVLTF. CDR3 nucleotides: TGTGCCTGGTCCTTCCTCCAGGGTGCTGGGGCCAACGTCCTGACTTTC.

V gene TRBV14 combines with J gene TRBJ1-2; D perhaps matches TRBD1 (5 bases). Germline V lookup: CDR1 SGHDN, CDR2 FVKESK. This CDR3 has 14 amino acids. The V and J ends lost 1 base and 7 bases respectively, with 13 bases between them. The CDR3 region is CASSQVEGVRGYTF. The CDR3 DNA follows: TGTGCCAGCAGCCAAGTGGAAGGGGTGCGTGGCTACACCTTC.

The chain employs TRBV18 and TRBJ2-3; 7 nucleotides line up with TRBD2. This CDR3 comprises 15 residues. V was pared by 5 bases and J by 0 bases, with 5 bases of the junction left unmatched. CDR1 and CDR2 (germline): KGHSH, LQKENI. CDR3 in amino acids: CASSSREGSTDTQYF. CDR3 in DNA: TGTGCCAGCTCATCCAGGGAGGGGAGCACAGATACGCAGTATTTT.

J is TRBJ1-1 and V is TRBV27; D may be TRBD1 (5 bases). CDR1 MNHEY and CDR2 SMNVEV come from the germline V gene (reference sequence). CDR3 length equals 14 residues. Between the trimmed V and J ends, which lost 2 bases and 5 bases, there was a span of 12 bases. Here the CDR3 DNA reads TGTGCCAGCAGTTTAGCAGGGTGGGGGACTGAAGCTTTCTTT. Its protein is CASSLAGWGTEAFF.

The V call is TRBV2, the J call TRBJ1-5; D is unresolved. Per germline, CDR1 SNHLY and CDR2 FYNNEI. This CDR3 is 14 amino acids long. V lost 4 bases and J 6 bases, leaving 13 bases between the germline ends. CDR3 DNA: TGTGCCAGCAGTGCGGGAAATAAGGGTCAGCCCCAGCATTTT. Translated: CASSAGNKGQPQHF.

J is TRBJ2-1 and V is TRBV6-1, with D uncertain. The V and J ends lost 1 base and 1 base respectively, with 8 bases between them. This CDR3 has 15 amino acids. CDR1 and CDR2 from the germline V gene are MNHNS and SASEGT. The CDR3 loop is CASSEGRESYNEQFF. CDR3 sequence (DNA): TGTGCCAGCAGTGAAGGGCGAGAGTCCTACAATGAGCAGTTCTTC.

The sample holds a few counts of this clone. This chain uses TRBV30 with TRBJ1-5, with D hard to call. The CDR3 sequence is 12 residues long. Germline values: CDR1 GTSNPN, CDR2 SVGIG (reference sequence). V was trimmed by 3 bases and J by 10 bases, leaving 13 bases between them. The CDR3 DNA follows: TGTGCCTGGAGGGAAGGGTCCGGACCCCAGCATTTT. Translation: CAWREGSGPQHF.

This chain uses TRBV7-2 with TRBJ2-6; TRBD1 might be the D (6 bases). CDR1 SGHTA and CDR2 FQGNSA come from the germline V gene. The CDR3 loop spans 18 amino acids. V was trimmed by 0 bases and J by 1 base, leaving 13 bases between them. This chain's CDR3 is CASSLAGALGSGANVLTF. The CDR3 nucleotides are TGTGCCAGCAGCTTAGCGGGGGCGCTAGGGTCTGGGGCCAACGTCCTGACTTTC.

The chain has TRBV7-9 and TRBJ1-5; TRBD1 aligns across 7 bases. CDR3 length: 14 amino acids. J was trimmed by 6 bases and V by 5 bases; bases with no gene match: 7. Per germline, CDR1 SEHNR and CDR2 FQNEAQ (reference sequence). CDR3 in DNA: TGTGCCAGCAGCCGGGGGGACAGAGGTCAGCCCCAGCATTTT. Residues: CASSRGDRGQPQHF.

The gene calls are TRBV9 and TRBJ2-7; 9 bases are shared with TRBD1. There are 15 residues in the CDR3. V shed 0 bases, J shed 8 bases, and the junction held 9 bases outside the gene matches. Looked up from germline, CDR1 is SGDLS and CDR2 is YYNGEE. CDR3 nucleotide sequence: TGTGCCAGCAGCGTAGGGACAGGGGACGCCTATAAGCAGTACTTC. This codes for CASSVGTGDAYKQYF. The full variable domain, completed using reference TRBV9 and TRBJ2-7, is DSGVTQTPKHLITATGQRVTLRCSPRSGDLSVYWYQQSLDQGLQFLIQYYNGEERAKGNILERFSAQQFPDLHSELNLSSLELGDSALYFCASSVGTGDAYKQYFGPGTRLTVT.

The V call is TRBV2, the J call TRBJ1-3; D may be TRBD1 (6 bases). This CDR3 is 16 amino acids long. Trimming shortened V by 5 bases and J by 0 bases, and 14 bases separated the two germline ends. Germline CDR1 is SNHLY and CDR2 is FYNNEI. The CDR3 sequence: CASSFIGQLSGNTIYF. The CDR3 DNA reads TGTGCCAGCAGTTTTATCGGACAGCTCTCTGGAAACACCATATATTTT.

This clone was detected only once. This chain connects TRBV19 to TRBJ2-1; no firm D call. The CDR3 spans 14 residues. Germline CDR1 is LNHDA and CDR2 is SQIVND (reference sequence). Deletions cut 7 bases from V and 7 bases from J, with 17 bases between. The CDR3 protein is CASTGKPSTNEQFF. The CDR3 nucleotides read TGTGCCAGTACGGGCAAACCTTCTACTAATGAGCAGTTCTTC.

This clone was counted only a few times. This sequence joins TRBV18 and TRBJ2-6; D is ambiguous. CDR1 is KGHSH and CDR2 is LQKENI in the germline V gene. The length of the CDR3 is 13 residues. The V and J ends lost 6 bases and 4 bases respectively, with 7 bases between them. The CDR3 coding sequence is TGTGCCAGCTCGCCAACGGGGGCCAACGTCCTGACTTTC. Amino acid sequence: CASSPTGANVLTF. Variable domain in full (rest from reference TRBV18 and TRBJ2-6): NAGVMQNPRHLVRRRGQEARLRCSPMKGHSHVYWYRQLPEEGLKFMVYLQKENIIDESGMPKERFSAEFPKEGPSILRIQQVVRGDSAAYFCASSPTGANVLTFGAGSRLTVL.